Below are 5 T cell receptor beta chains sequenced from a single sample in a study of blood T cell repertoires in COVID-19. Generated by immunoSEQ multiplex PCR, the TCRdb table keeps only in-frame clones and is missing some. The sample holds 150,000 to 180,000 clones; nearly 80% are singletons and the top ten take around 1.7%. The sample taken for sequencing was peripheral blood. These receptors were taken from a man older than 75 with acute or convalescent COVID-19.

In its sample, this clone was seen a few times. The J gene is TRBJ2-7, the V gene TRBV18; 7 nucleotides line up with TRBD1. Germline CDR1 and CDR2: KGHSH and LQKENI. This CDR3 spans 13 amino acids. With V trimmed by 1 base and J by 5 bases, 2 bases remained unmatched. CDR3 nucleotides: TGTGCCAGCTCACCACGAGGGGGCGACGAGCAGTACTTC. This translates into CASSPRGGDEQYF.

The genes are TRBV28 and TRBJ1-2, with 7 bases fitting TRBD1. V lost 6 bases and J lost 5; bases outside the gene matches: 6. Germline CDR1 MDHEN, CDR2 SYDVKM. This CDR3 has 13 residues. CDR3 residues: CASSNDRVYGYTF. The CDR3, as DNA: TGTGCCAGCAGCAATGACAGGGTGTATGGCTACACCTTC.

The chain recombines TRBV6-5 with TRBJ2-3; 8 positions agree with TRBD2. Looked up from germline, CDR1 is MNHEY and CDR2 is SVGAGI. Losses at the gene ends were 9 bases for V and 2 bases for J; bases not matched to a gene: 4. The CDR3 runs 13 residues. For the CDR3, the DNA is TGTGCCAGGAGCGGGGGCCTCACAGATACGCAGTATTTT. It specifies CARSGGLTDTQYF.

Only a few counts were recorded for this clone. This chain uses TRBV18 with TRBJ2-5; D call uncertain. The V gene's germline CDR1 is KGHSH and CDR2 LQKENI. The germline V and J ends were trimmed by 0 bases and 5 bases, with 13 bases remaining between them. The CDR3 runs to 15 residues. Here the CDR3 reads CASSPPGFAGETQYF. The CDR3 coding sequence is TGTGCCAGCTCACCACCTGGGTTCGCCGGGGAGACCCAGTACTTC.

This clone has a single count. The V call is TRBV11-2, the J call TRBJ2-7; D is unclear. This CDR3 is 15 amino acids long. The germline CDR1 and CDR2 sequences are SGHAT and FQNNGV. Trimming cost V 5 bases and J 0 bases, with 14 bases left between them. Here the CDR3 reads CASSPLRVDSYEQYF. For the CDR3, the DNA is TGTGCCAGCAGCCCCTTAAGAGTCGACTCCTACGAGCAGTACTTC.